These T cell receptor beta chains were read from a single sample in a study of T cells after yellow fever vaccination. From the 5' RACE reads, TCRdb called clonotypes with MiXCR, one entry per CDR3 protein. The table has 45,000 to 60,000 distinct CDR3 sequences, more than 6.5% seen once. Source: CD8+ T cells not binding an NS4B(214-222) dextramer, sorted from PBMCs, taken 35 to 50 days after the first yellow fever vaccination. The receptors come from a man aged 18-30 years who received the YFV17D yellow fever vaccine. Each CDR3 is given with its conserved first and last residue. D genes are given only for firm matches. Not all rows give a size; the values are once, few, many and, for expanded clones, a class.

size,D,J,V,CDR3,DNA
NA,NA,TRBJ1-2,TRBV20-1,CSARGGFSYGYTF,TGCAGTGCTAGAGGGGGTTTTAGCTATGGCTACACCTTC
few,NA,TRBJ2-1,TRBV4-3,CASSQNDRLDNEQFF,TGCGCCAGCAGCCAAAATGACCGCTTGGACAATGAGCAGTTCTTC
many,NA,TRBJ2-7,TRBV20-1,CSARPGLLSSYEQYF,TGCAGTGCTAGACCCGGACTGTTGAGCTCCTACGAGCAGTACTTC
many,NA,TRBJ2-1,TRBV4-2,CASSQEPSMTNEQFF,TGTGCCAGCAGCCAAGAGCCCTCCATGACGAATGAGCAGTTCTTC
few,TRBD1,TRBJ1-5,TRBV19,CASRNRDSGPDQPQHF,TGTGCCAGTAGGAACCGGGACAGCGGACCGGATCAGCCCCAGCATTTT
few,NA,TRBJ2-5,TRBV12-3/TRBV12-4,CASSYRETQYF,TGTGCCAGCAGTTACAGGGAGACCCAGTACTTC
few,NA,TRBJ2-5,TRBV7-7,CASSQALGGEQTQYF,TGTGCCAGCAGCCAGGCGCTGGGGGGTGAACAGACCCAGTACTTC
NA,TRBD1,TRBJ1-2,TRBV10-3,CAIGTTGGNGYTF,TGTGCCATCGGAACGACAGGGGGAAATGGCTACACCTTC
many,NA,TRBJ2-1,TRBV27,CASTRGGGPYNEQFF,TGTGCCAGCACCAGGGGCGGGGGACCCTACAATGAGCAGTTCTTC
many,NA,TRBJ2-1,TRBV6-2/TRBV6-3,CASSPVPINEQFF,TGTGCCAGCAGCCCGGTGCCGATCAATGAGCAGTTCTTC
medium-sized,NA,TRBJ2-1,TRBV4-2,CASSQEGSTSYNEQFF,TGTGCCAGCAGCCAAGAGGGATCTACCTCCTACAATGAGCAGTTCTTC
many,NA,TRBJ2-7,TRBV7-2,CASSLHGTYEQYF,TGTGCCAGCAGCTTACACGGGACTTACGAGCAGTACTTC
NA,NA,TRBJ2-5,TRBV7-6,CASSPPDQETQYF,TGTGCCAGCAGCCCCCCAGATCAAGAGACCCAGTACTTC
many,NA,TRBJ2-2,TRBV5-1,CASSFRQGGQRTGELFF,TGCGCCAGCAGCTTCCGACAGGGAGGACAGAGGACCGGGGAGCTGTTTTTT
NA,NA,TRBJ2-1,TRBV15,CATSRDETFNEQFF,TGTGCCACCAGCAGAGATGAGACGTTCAATGAGCAGTTCTTC
many,TRBD2,TRBJ2-2,TRBV29-1,CSAGTRSDGELFF,TGCAGCGCCGGGACTAGGAGCGACGGGGAGCTGTTTTTT
many,NA,TRBJ2-7,TRBV11-2,CASSRWTYEQYF,TGTGCCAGCAGCCGCTGGACCTACGAGCAGTACTTC
NA,NA,TRBJ2-2,TRBV7-2,CASSFHAGNTGELFF,TGTGCCAGCAGCTTTCATGCGGGGAACACCGGGGAGCTGTTTTTT
few,NA,TRBJ2-1,TRBV3-1,CASSQKFRGSYNEQFF,TGTGCCAGCAGCCAGAAATTCAGGGGTTCCTACAATGAGCAGTTCTTC
many,NA,TRBJ2-1,TRBV13,CASSLERGDEQFF,TGTGCCAGCAGCTTAGAACGAGGGGATGAGCAGTTCTTC
many,NA,TRBJ1-1,TRBV20-1,CSASEVVNTEAFF,TGCAGTGCTAGCGAGGTGGTGAACACTGAAGCTTTCTTT
many,NA,TRBJ1-1,TRBV5-4,CASSVGTEAFF,TGTGCCAGCAGCGTGGGAACTGAAGCTTTCTTT
many,NA,TRBJ1-5,TRBV4-1,CASSQDLGVNQPQHF,TGCGCCAGCAGCCAAGATTTAGGAGTAAATCAGCCCCAGCATTTT
few,NA,TRBJ2-2,TRBV7-8,CASSFGGENTGELFF,TGTGCCAGCAGCTTTGGCGGGGAGAACACCGGGGAGCTGTTTTTT
few,NA,TRBJ1-1,TRBV20-1,CSARDTRLNTEAFF,TGCAGTGCTAGAGATACCAGACTGAACACTGAAGCTTTCTTT
many,NA,TRBJ2-7,TRBV5-5,CASSLSQGLRDEQYF,TGTGCCAGCAGCTTGAGTCAAGGGCTTAGGGACGAGCAGTACTTC
NA,TRBD1,TRBJ2-1,TRBV19,CASSTTGYEQFF,TGTGCCAGTAGTACGACAGGGTATGAGCAGTTCTTC
few,NA,TRBJ2-1,TRBV29-1,CSVLTMAPYNEQFF,TGCAGCGTCTTGACTATGGCCCCTTACAATGAGCAGTTCTTC
few,TRBD2,TRBJ2-3,TRBV4-1,CASSQGRTSGGAIWDTQYF,TGCGCCAGCAGCCAAGGCCGCACTAGCGGGGGGGCCATTTGGGATACGCAGTATTTT
NA,TRBD2,TRBJ2-3,TRBV6-1,CASSESVAGASTDTQYF,TGTGCCAGCAGTGAATCGGTAGCGGGGGCTAGCACAGATACGCAGTATTTT
NA,TRBD1,TRBJ2-3,TRBV7-9,CASSPQGARTYTQYF,TGTGCCAGCAGTCCACAGGGGGCGCGCACATATACGCAGTATTTT
NA,NA,TRBJ1-3,TRBV7-8,CASSLKRISGNTIYF,TGTGCCAGCAGCTTAAAGAGGATCTCTGGAAACACCATATATTTT
many,NA,TRBJ2-2,TRBV4-3,CASSQVVVANTGELFF,TGCGCCAGCAGCCAAGTTGTAGTGGCGAACACCGGGGAGCTGTTTTTT
few,NA,TRBJ2-1,TRBV6-5,CASRTGRSSYNEQFF,TGTGCCAGCAGGACGGGACGGAGCTCCTACAATGAGCAGTTCTTC
NA,NA,TRBJ2-1,TRBV20-1,CSAPQGSRSYNEQFF,TGCAGTGCCCCCCAGGGCAGCCGCTCCTACAATGAGCAGTTCTTC
NA,TRBD1,TRBJ1-2,TRBV3-1,CASSPRPGQGFYGYTF,TGTGCCAGCAGCCCGAGGCCGGGACAGGGGTTCTATGGCTACACCTTC
NA,TRBD2,TRBJ2-5,TRBV3-1,CASSHSGGASETQYF,TGTGCCAGCAGCCATAGCGGGGGGGCCTCAGAGACCCAGTACTTC
NA,NA,TRBJ1-5,TRBV4-1,CASSQVQAEDQPQHF,TGCGCCAGCAGCCAAGTTCAAGCTGAAGATCAGCCCCAGCATTTT
NA,TRBD2,TRBJ2-2,TRBV27,CASRLAGGSYAGELFF,TGTGCCAGCAGACTAGCGGGGGGAAGCTATGCCGGGGAGCTGTTTTTT
NA,NA,TRBJ2-1,TRBV6-5,CASSPGTEQFF,TGTGCCAGCAGTCCTGGGACAGAGCAGTTCTTC
few,NA,TRBJ2-5,TRBV29-1,CSVDGETQYF,TGCAGCGTTGATGGGGAGACCCAGTACTTC
many,NA,TRBJ2-2,TRBV20-1,CSARDLGEDTGELFF,TGCAGTGCTAGAGATCTAGGGGAGGACACCGGGGAGCTGTTTTTT
NA,TRBD1,TRBJ2-5,TRBV3-1,CATSQQDPWTGRRQETQYF,TGTGCCACCAGCCAGCAGGACCCTTGGACAGGGAGGAGGCAAGAGACCCAGTACTTC
NA,NA,TRBJ1-6,TRBV12-3/TRBV12-4,CASSYGGRNSPLHF,TGTGCCAGCAGTTACGGGGGACGTAATTCACCCCTCCACTTT
many,NA,TRBJ1-1,TRBV3-1,CASSQESVGYEAFF,TGTGCCAGCAGCCAAGAAAGCGTGGGCTATGAAGCTTTCTTT
many,NA,TRBJ1-1,TRBV29-1,CSVEWPNYTEAFF,TGCAGCGTTGAATGGCCGAACTACACTGAAGCTTTCTTT
many,NA,TRBJ1-5,TRBV14,CASSQGGQHAAQHF,TGTGCCAGCAGCCAAGGAGGACAGCATGCAGCCCAGCATTTT
many,TRBD2,TRBJ2-3,TRBV6-5,CASSYFGTIDTQYF,TGTGCCAGCAGTTACTTCGGGACTATCGATACGCAGTATTTT
many,NA,TRBJ2-2,TRBV29-1,CSVEMWGGRQNTGELFF,TGCAGCGTTGAAATGTGGGGAGGTCGACAGAACACCGGGGAGCTGTTTTTT